Each of the 10 T cell receptor beta chains below was sequenced from the same sample in a study of T cell clonality in common variable immunodeficiency. General study points: Fewer deletions and N-nucleotide insertions were reportedly seen in common variable immunodeficiency TCR beta sequences.

These receptors have no identified antigens. The method was immunoSEQ multiplex PCR; TCRdb's version includes in-frame clones alone and lacks a portion of them. The sample was found to contain 15,000 to 20,000 clones, and every one recurs. Sequencing was performed on peripheral blood mononuclear cells. All receptors derive from a human donor with common variable immunodeficiency.

This clone was counted between two and nine times. The read ends 3 residues early relative to the CDR3; the germline J gene fills the gap. The chain couples TRBV11-3 to TRBJ2-1; tentative D call: TRBD2 (6 bases). Per germline, CDR1 SGHNT and CDR2 YENEEA. The CDR3 has 13 amino acids. V was clipped by 7 bases and J by 7 bases, with 14 bases between them. The CDR3 is CASTDSAGNEQFF. The CDR3 DNA, read in part, is TGTGCCAGCACCGACTCGGCGGGAAATGAG.

This clone was seen ten or more times. The sequenced fragment ends 3 residues before the CDR3 boundary, so the rest is inferred from the germline J gene. The genes are TRBV20-1 and TRBJ2-3; 8 bases fit TRBD2. From germline, CDR1 is DFQATT and CDR2 SNEGSKA (reference sequence). The CDR3 runs 14 residues. The chain's CDR3 is CSGEGLAPRGTQYF. The DNA read from the CDR3 is TGCAGTGGGGAAGGACTAGCCCCCCGGGGAACG.

With regard to this clone: The CDR3 end falls 3 residues outside the read, so it is completed with the germline J gene. The chain employs TRBV19 and TRBJ1-5, with 11 bases matching TRBD1. The trim removed 3 bases at V and 6 bases at J, leaving 10 bases unmatched. This CDR3 region has 17 residues. Germline V gene sequence: CDR1 LNHDA, CDR2 SQIVND (reference sequence). The CDR3 loop reads CASSMGQGVGVGQPQHF. The CDR3 bases that were read are TGTGCCAGTAGTATGGGACAGGGGGTTGGTGTCGGTCAGCCC.

The table lists this clone with many counts. The read comes to an end 3 residues before the CDR3 does, leaving the germline J gene to fill in the end. The V gene is TRBV20-1, the J gene TRBJ2-1; D remains ambiguous. From germline, CDR1 is DFQATT and CDR2 SNEGSKA (reference sequence). The CDR3 is 11 residues long. Trimming left V 5 bases short and J 4 bases short, with 6 bases between. CDR3 bases read: TGCAGTGCTCTACTTTACAATGAG. Amino acids: CSALLYNE. The whole CDR3 reads CSALLYNEQFF.

In this sample, this clone turned up many times. With the read ending 3 residues before the CDR3 end, the germline J gene is used to fill in that end. The chain links TRBV20-1 to TRBJ2-3, with a possible D match to TRBD1 (6 bases). The CDR3 covers 14 residues. The V gene lost 6 bases and the J gene lost 5 bases, with 18 bases spanning the gap. In germline, CDR1 is DFQATT, CDR2 SNEGSKA (reference sequence). Partial CDR3 DNA: TGCAGTGCCACTGGGGGCGCGATGGAAGATACG. It is translated as CSATGGAMEDT. The whole CDR3 reads CSATGGAMEDTQYF.

To note about this clone: Read coverage stops 3 residues before the CDR3 terminus; the germline J gene supplies the remainder. The chain recombines TRBV5-3 with TRBJ2-7, with D perhaps matching TRBD2 (6 bases). TRBV5-3 is placed among ORFs of uncertain function. Trimming took off 0 bases at V and 6 bases at J, with 13 bases between the two ends. The CDR3 loop spans 14 amino acids. The CDR3 protein is CARSLARLASEQYF. CDR3 DNA, as far as it was read: TGTGCCAGAAGCTTGGCTCGGCTAGCGAGCGAG.

Regarding this clone: The read ends 3 residues before the CDR3 terminus; that terminus is restored from the germline J gene. The V gene is TRBV29-1, the J gene TRBJ2-7, with D perhaps TRBD1 (5 bases). The CDR3 runs to 11 residues. Trimming took off 1 base at V and 6 bases at J, with 7 bases between the two ends. The germline V gene has CDR1 SQVTM and CDR2 ANQGSEA. The DNA read from the CDR3 is TGCAGCGTTGAAGGGGGCGCCGAG. Amino acids: CSVEGGAE. The full CDR3 sequence reads CSVEGGAEQYF.

This clone was detected many times. The read terminates 3 residues before the CDR3 end, so the remaining end is supplied by the germline J gene. This chain links TRBV5-1 with TRBJ1-1; D gene uncertain. V dropped 3 bases and J dropped 7 bases, with 19 bases sitting between them. The length of the CDR3 is 15 residues. Per germline, CDR1 SGHRS and CDR2 YFSETQ. The CDR3 DNA, read in part, is TGCGCCAGCAGCTCGACTACCTACCCGGTACGTGAA. This encodes CASSSTTYPVRE. The CDR3 as a whole reads CASSSTTYPVREAFF.

A few counts support this clone. The CDR3 goes on 3 residues after the read ends, and that part is filled in from the germline J gene. The rearrangement links TRBV20-1 to TRBJ2-7, with TRBD1 identical over 9 bases. J lost 2 bases, V lost 6 bases, and 11 bases had no gene match. This CDR3 contains 15 residues. The germline V gene encodes CDR1 DFQATT and CDR2 SNEGSKA (reference sequence). The CDR3 protein is CSARGQGGLTYEQYF. The DNA read from the CDR3 is TGCAGTGCCAGGGGACAGGGAGGTCTCACCTACGAG.

Concerning this clone: Coverage ceases 3 residues before the CDR3 finishes, and the germline J gene fills in the end. The chain recombines TRBV7-3 with TRBJ1-6, with a tentative D call TRBD1 (6 bases). This CDR3 spans 14 amino acids. Trimming took off 5 bases at V and 9 bases at J, with 14 bases between the two ends. Germline-derived CDR1 and CDR2 are SGHTA and FQGTGA. The CDR3 loop reads CASSPTGSRSPLHF. The CDR3 bases that were read are TGTGCCAGCAGCCCCACAGGGTCACGTTCACCC. Complete variable domain (other parts from reference TRBV7-3 and TRBJ1-6): GAGVSQTPSNKVTEKGKYVELRCDPISGHTALYWYRQSLGQGPEFLIYFQGTGAADDSGLPNDRFFAVRPEGSVSTLKIQRTERGDSAVYLCASSPTGSRSPLHFGNGTRLTVT.